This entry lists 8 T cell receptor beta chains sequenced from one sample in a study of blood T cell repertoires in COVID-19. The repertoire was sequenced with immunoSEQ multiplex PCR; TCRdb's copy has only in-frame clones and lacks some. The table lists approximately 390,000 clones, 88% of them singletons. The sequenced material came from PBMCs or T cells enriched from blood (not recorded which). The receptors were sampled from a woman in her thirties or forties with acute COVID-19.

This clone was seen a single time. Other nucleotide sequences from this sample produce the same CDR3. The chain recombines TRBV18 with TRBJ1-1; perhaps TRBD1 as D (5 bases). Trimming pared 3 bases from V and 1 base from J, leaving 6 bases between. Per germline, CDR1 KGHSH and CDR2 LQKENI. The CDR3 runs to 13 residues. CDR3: CASSPGQNTEAFF. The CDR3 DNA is TGTGCCAGCTCACCCGGACAGAACACTGAAGCTTTCTTT.

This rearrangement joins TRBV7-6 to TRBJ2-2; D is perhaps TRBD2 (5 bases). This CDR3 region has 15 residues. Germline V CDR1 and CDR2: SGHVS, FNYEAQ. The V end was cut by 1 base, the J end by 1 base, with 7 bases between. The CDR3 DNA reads TGTGCCAGCAGCTTAGGAGGGCAGAACACCGGGGAGCTGTTTTTT. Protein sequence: CASSLGGQNTGELFF.

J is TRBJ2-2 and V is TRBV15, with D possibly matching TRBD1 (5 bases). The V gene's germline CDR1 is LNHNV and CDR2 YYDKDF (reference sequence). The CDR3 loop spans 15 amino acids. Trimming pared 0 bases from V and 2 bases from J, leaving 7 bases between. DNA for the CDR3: TGTGCCACCAGCAGAGACAGGGCTAACACCGGGGAGCTGTTTTTT. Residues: CATSRDRANTGELFF.

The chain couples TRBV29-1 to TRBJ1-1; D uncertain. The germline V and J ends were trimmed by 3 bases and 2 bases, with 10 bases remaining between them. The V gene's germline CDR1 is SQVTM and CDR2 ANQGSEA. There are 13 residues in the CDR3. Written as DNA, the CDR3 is TGCAGCGTTGACTCCGAGTTAAACACTGAAGCTTTCTTT. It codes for CSVDSELNTEAFF. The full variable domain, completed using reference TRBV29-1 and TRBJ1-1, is SAVISQKPSRDICQRGTSLTIQCQVDSQVTMMFWYRQQPGQSLTLIATANQGSEATYESGFVIDKFPISRPNLTFSTLTVSNMSPEDSSIYLCSVDSELNTEAFFGQGTRLTVV.

Written as DNA, the CDR3 is TGCGCCAGCAGCTTGGGGGTGGGTAGCGGCAGCACAGATACGCAGTATTTT. This encodes CASSLGVGSGSTDTQYF. The rearrangement uses TRBV5-1 and TRBJ2-3; possibly TRBD2 for D (6 bases). CDR1 and CDR2 from the germline V gene are SGHRS and YFSETQ. V was clipped by 0 bases and J by 0 bases, with 14 bases between them. This CDR3 is 17 amino acids long.

The CDR3 is CASSIPGQATGELFF. DNA for the CDR3: TGTGCCAGTAGTATCCCGGGACAAGCCACCGGGGAGCTGTTTTTT. J is TRBJ2-2 and V is TRBV19; D may be TRBD1 (6 bases). This CDR3 is built from 15 residues. The ends were cut back, 3 bases at V and 4 bases at J, with 12 bases in the middle. Germline V gene sequence: CDR1 LNHDA, CDR2 SQIVND (reference sequence).

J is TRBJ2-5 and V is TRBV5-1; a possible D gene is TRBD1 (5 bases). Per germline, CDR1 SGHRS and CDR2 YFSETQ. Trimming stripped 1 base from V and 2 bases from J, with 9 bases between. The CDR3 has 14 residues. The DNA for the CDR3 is TGCGCCAGCAGCTTGTCGGCAGGGCAAGAGACCCAGTACTTC. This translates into CASSLSAGQETQYF.

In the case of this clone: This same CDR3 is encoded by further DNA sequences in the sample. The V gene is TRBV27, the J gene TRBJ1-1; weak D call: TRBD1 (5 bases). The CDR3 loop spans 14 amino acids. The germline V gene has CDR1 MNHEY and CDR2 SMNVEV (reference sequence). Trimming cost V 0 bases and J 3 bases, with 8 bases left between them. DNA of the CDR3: TGTGCCAGCAGTTTATCGGGGGGTGACACTGAAGCTTTCTTT. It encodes CASSLSGGDTEAFF.